In its sample, the clone carrying this T cell receptor beta chain was seen a few times. As yet, its antigen is unknown. The protocol was immunoSEQ multiplex PCR, while the TCRdb copy is restricted to in-frame clones and leaves out a portion. The sample holds about 200,000 clones, 70% to 90% seen once. The data are from a study of cytomegalovirus exposure and HLA in healthy donors. Study outcomes and limitations: Researchers catalogued some 160 TCR beta chains as cytomegalovirus-associated. In the roughly 110 validation repertoires, 94% of cluster scores exceeded 0, per a later analysis. TCR sequences were mostly rare, though some public TCRs occurred in many donors.

CDR3 length: 14 amino acids. Germline assignment: CDR1 LGHNA and CDR2 YNFKEQ. Trimming removed 1 base from V and 8 bases from J; junction bases left unmatched: 2. The sequencing sample was made of PBMCs. This chain uses TRBV4-2 with TRBJ1-6; TRBD1 matches 7 bases. This TCR derives from a woman aged 18-29 years in good health and CMV-seronegative. The CDR3 here is CASSQVQGDSPLHF. CDR3 nucleotides: TGTGCCAGCAGCCAAGTGCAGGGGGATTCACCCCTCCACTTT.